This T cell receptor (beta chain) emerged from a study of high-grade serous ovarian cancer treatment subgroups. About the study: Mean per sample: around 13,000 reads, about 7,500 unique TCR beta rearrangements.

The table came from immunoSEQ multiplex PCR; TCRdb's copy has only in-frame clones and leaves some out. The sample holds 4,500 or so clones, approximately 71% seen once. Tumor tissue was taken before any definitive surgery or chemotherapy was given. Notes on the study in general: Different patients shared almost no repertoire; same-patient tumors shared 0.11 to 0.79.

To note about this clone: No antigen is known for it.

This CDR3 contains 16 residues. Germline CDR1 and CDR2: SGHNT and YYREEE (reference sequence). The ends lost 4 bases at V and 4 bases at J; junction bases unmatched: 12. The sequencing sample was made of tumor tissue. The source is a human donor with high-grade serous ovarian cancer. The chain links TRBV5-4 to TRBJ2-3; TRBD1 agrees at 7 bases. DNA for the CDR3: TGTGCCAGCAGCAATTATAACAGGGGCCGAGCAGATACGCAGTATTTT. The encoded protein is CASSNYNRGRADTQYF.